The 25 T cell receptor beta chains given below trace back to one sample, sequenced in a study of blood T cell repertoires in COVID-19 (dated by TCRdb to the early 2020s). Libraries were prepared through the immunoSEQ multiplex PCR assay. TCRdb took over this immuneACCESS table, retaining in-frame rearrangements with V and J assigned. Such tables are incomplete; in checked studies, under half of the missing clones stem from an unresolved V gene, and the remainder is unexplained. The sample table lists 200,000 to 300,000 clones, approximately 90% of them with a count of one. The top ten clones comprise less than 5% of the sample. Sequenced material: peripheral blood. The receptors were gathered from a man in his 60s who had recovered from COVID-19.

The chain joins TRBV10-1 to TRBJ2-7; D might be TRBD2 (5 bases). This CDR3 spans 15 amino acids. Trimming removed 5 bases at V and 2 bases at J, with 16 bases between. Germline V CDR1 and CDR2: WNHNN, SYGVQD (reference sequence). The CDR3 protein is CASSPRTEATYEQYF. The CDR3 DNA is TGCGCCAGCAGTCCTCGGACGGAGGCGACCTACGAGCAGTACTTC.

V is TRBV7-3 and J is TRBJ1-2, with D perhaps TRBD1 (5 bases). V was cut by 5 bases and J by 1 base, with 11 bases left in between. The CDR3 covers 14 residues. CDR1 and CDR2 from the germline V gene are SGHTA and FQGTGA. CDR3 residues: CASSPGGDNYGYTF. CDR3 coding DNA: TGTGCCAGCAGCCCCGGGGGGGATAACTATGGCTACACCTTC.

This rearrangement joins TRBV7-3 to TRBJ2-1; the D gene is possibly TRBD2 (6 bases). V was cut by 3 bases and J by 0 bases, with 6 bases left in between. This CDR3 has 14 amino acids. The germline CDR1 and CDR2 sequences are SGHTA and FQGTGA. CDR3 amino acids: CASSLGGSYNEQFF. CDR3 DNA: TGTGCCAGCAGCTTGGGGGGCTCCTACAATGAGCAGTTCTTC.

This chain connects TRBV21-1 to TRBJ2-7; the listed D gene, TRBD1, was not tested against the DNA. TRBV21-1 is classified as a pseudogene. This CDR3 has 15 residues. Written as DNA, the CDR3 is TGTGCCAGCATTTTACCAGGGGACCCTAGGTGCGAGCAGTACTTC. This codes for CASILPGDPRCEQYF.

The chain uses TRBV19 and TRBJ1-3, with no clear D. Trimming shortened V by 7 bases and J by 3 bases, and 4 bases separated the two germline ends. The CDR3 totals 11 residues. The germline CDR1 and CDR2 sequences are LNHDA and SQIVND (reference sequence). The CDR3 loop reads CASTLGNTIYF. The CDR3 DNA reads TGTGCCAGTACCCTTGGAAACACCATATATTTT.

The rearrangement uses TRBV18 and TRBJ1-3, with 7 positions matching TRBD1. After removal of 1 base from V and 0 bases from J, the junction contained 0 bases not matched to a gene. CDR1 is KGHSH, CDR2 LQKENI, per germline. The length of the CDR3 is 15 residues. CDR3 in DNA: TGTGCCAGCTCACCACGGGACAGCTCTGGAAACACCATATATTTT. It yields the protein CASSPRDSSGNTIYF.

The rearrangement joins TRBV9 to TRBJ1-4; D remains unclear. CDR3 size: 14 residues. Per the germline V gene, CDR1 is SGDLS and CDR2 is YYNGEE. V shed 1 base and J shed 3 bases, with 7 bases lying between them. CDR3 region: CASSVSVANEKLFF. The CDR3 bases are TGTGCCAGCAGCGTATCGGTTGCTAATGAAAAACTGTTTTTT.

V usage is TRBV7-3 and J usage is TRBJ1-5, with D tentatively TRBD1 (5 bases). V was clipped by 2 bases and J by 6 bases, with 8 bases between them. Germline V gene lookup returns CDR1 SGHTA and CDR2 FQGTGA. The CDR3 is made up of 13 amino acids. CDR3 residues: CASSLVGGQPQHF. In DNA form, the CDR3 reads TGTGCCAGCAGCTTAGTGGGGGGTCAGCCCCAGCATTTT.

The chain links TRBV4-1 to TRBJ2-7, with TRBD1 identical over 8 bases. The CDR3 contains 14 residues. J was trimmed by 7 bases and V by 1 base; bases with no gene match: 6. Germline V lookup: CDR1 MGHRA, CDR2 YSYEKL. CDR3 nucleotide sequence: TGCGCCAGCAGCCAAGGGACAGGGATTCGGGAGCAGTACTTC. As protein: CASSQGTGIREQYF.

The CDR3 coding sequence is TGTGCCAGCAGCCAACCGAGAACAGGGAACGGGGAGACCCAGTACTTC. Translation: CASSQPRTGNGETQYF. This chain connects TRBV14 to TRBJ2-5; a weak D match, TRBD1 (6 bases). The CDR3 sequence is 16 residues long. Trimming shortened V by 2 bases and J by 5 bases, and 18 bases separated the two germline ends. Germline CDR1 and CDR2: SGHDN and FVKESK.

The chain recombines TRBV27 with TRBJ2-3; no reliable D call. The CDR3 is 14 residues long. V was pared by 6 bases and J by 0 bases, with 10 bases between. Per germline, CDR1 MNHEY and CDR2 SMNVEV (reference sequence). This CDR3 is CASSPRRSTDTQYF. The CDR3 nucleotides are TGTGCCAGCAGCCCTAGACGGAGCACAGATACGCAGTATTTT.

V and J are TRBV23-1 and TRBJ1-2; 8 nucleotides align to TRBD1. TRBV23-1 is an ORF, and what it does is uncertain. V trimming: 3 bases; J trimming: 3 bases; junction bases outside the gene matches: 6. CDR3 size: 15 residues. The CDR3 is CASSHPGQGHYGYTF. CDR3 nucleotide sequence: TGCGCCAGCAGTCACCCTGGACAGGGACACTATGGCTACACCTTC.

This chain uses TRBV7-2 with TRBJ1-2; tentative D call: TRBD1 (5 bases). The V gene's germline CDR1 is SGHTA and CDR2 FQGNSA. CDR3 length: 14 amino acids. V lost 5 bases to trimming and J lost 2 bases, with 12 bases between them. CDR3 protein: CASSPGSGNYGYTF. The CDR3 DNA reads TGTGCCAGCAGCCCAGGGTCAGGGAACTATGGCTACACCTTC.

This sequence joins TRBV3-1 (or the pseudogene TRBV3-2) and TRBJ1-2; 7 nucleotides agree with TRBD1. In germline, CDR1 is LGHDT, CDR2 YNNKEL (reference sequence). With 4 bases clipped from V and 7 bases from J, the junction kept 9 bases outside the gene matches. This CDR3 has 14 residues. The CDR3 sequence: CASSPEEGARGYTF. DNA of the CDR3: TGTGCCAGCAGCCCAGAGGAGGGGGCCCGTGGCTACACCTTC.

The rearrangement uses TRBV15 and TRBJ1-3, with a weak D call TRBD1 (5 bases). CDR1 is LNHNV, CDR2 YYDKDF, per germline (reference sequence). Trimming cost V 2 bases and J 2 bases, with 19 bases left between them. The CDR3 contains 18 residues. The CDR3 here is CATSRTGTTLGTGNTIYF. CDR3 coding DNA: TGTGCCACCAGCAGAACAGGCACTACTCTTGGTACTGGAAACACCATATATTTT.

The J gene is TRBJ2-7, the V gene TRBV7-2; 7 bases line up with TRBD1. This CDR3 contains 14 residues. Germline loops: CDR1 SGHTA, CDR2 FQGNSA. V shed 4 bases, J shed 1 base, and the junction held 4 bases outside the gene matches. CDR3 coding DNA: TGTGCCAGCAGCTCCCGACAGGGATCCTACGAGCAGTACTTC. Amino acid sequence: CASSSRQGSYEQYF.

CDR3 in amino acids: CASSIAGPNTEAFF. DNA for the CDR3: TGTGCCAGTAGTATCGCGGGACCCAACACTGAAGCTTTCTTT. The chain employs TRBV19 and TRBJ1-1, with a tentative D call TRBD1 (5 bases). This CDR3 contains 14 residues. Per the germline V gene, CDR1 is LNHDA and CDR2 is SQIVND (reference sequence). The V gene lost 3 bases and the J gene lost 2 bases, with 10 bases spanning the gap.

This sequence joins TRBV5-1 and TRBJ1-2, with a tentative D call TRBD1 (6 bases). Per germline, CDR1 SGHRS and CDR2 YFSETQ. Trimming stripped 2 bases from V and 7 bases from J, with 12 bases between. The CDR3 totals 13 residues. DNA for the CDR3: TGCGCCAGCAGCTTCGAGGGGGAAACTGGCTACACCTTC. Translation gives CASSFEGETGYTF.

The chain links TRBV2 to TRBJ1-5; D is uncertain. The CDR3 runs 15 residues. V was clipped by 1 base and J by 6 bases, with 13 bases between them. Germline V lookup: CDR1 SNHLY, CDR2 FYNNEI. This CDR3 is CASSEVRGGSQPQHF. CDR3 in DNA: TGTGCCAGCAGTGAAGTCCGGGGAGGTAGTCAGCCCCAGCATTTT. Combining the CDR3 with reference TRBV2 and TRBJ1-5 gives the whole variable domain EPEVTQTPSHQVTQMGQEVILRCVPISNHLYFYWYRQILGQKVEFLVSFYNNEISEKSEIFDDQFSVERPDGSNFTLKIRSTKLEDSAMYFCASSEVRGGSQPQHFGDGTRLSIL.

As DNA, the CDR3 is TGTGCCAGCAGCTCCGATGGCGGGGGCACAGATACGCAGTATTTT. This codes for CASSSDGGGTDTQYF. The gene calls are TRBV7-2 and TRBJ2-3; D possibly corresponds to TRBD2 (6 bases). CDR3 length equals 15 residues. Germline CDR1 and CDR2: SGHTA and FQGNSA. V lost 4 bases to trimming and J lost 1 base, with 12 bases between them.

The sample holds a few counts of this clone. The genes are TRBV7-3 and TRBJ2-7; weak D call: TRBD1 (5 bases). V was pared by 3 bases and J by 3 bases, with 9 bases between. The CDR3 extends over 13 amino acids. Germline CDR1 is SGHTA and CDR2 is FQGTGA. The CDR3 coding sequence is TGTGCCAGCAGCTTCGGCAGGGACTACGAGCAGTACTTC. It translates to CASSFGRDYEQYF.

V usage is TRBV7-2 and J usage is TRBJ2-2; a possible D gene is TRBD1 (5 bases). CDR1 is SGHTA and CDR2 is FQGNSA in the germline V gene. The V gene lost 4 bases and the J gene lost 7 bases, with 16 bases spanning the gap. This CDR3 comprises 15 residues. This CDR3 reads CASSSRIKGLGELFF. CDR3 bases: TGTGCCAGCAGCTCCCGGATAAAGGGGCTCGGGGAGCTGTTTTTT.

This chain connects TRBV5-4 to TRBJ1-1, with TRBD1 identical over 9 bases. The CDR3 covers 16 residues. V dropped 0 bases and J dropped 5; count of bases not matched to a gene: 8. Looked up from germline, CDR1 is SGHNT and CDR2 is YYREEE (reference sequence). Here the CDR3 DNA reads TGTGCCAGCAGCTTGGCCTTGGGACAGGGTAAAACTGAAGCTTTCTTT. Translated, it gives CASSLALGQGKTEAFF.

This clone has a single count. The rearrangement links TRBV7-2 to TRBJ1-6; 7 bases fit TRBD1. After removal of 3 bases from V and 9 bases from J, the junction contained 5 bases not matched to a gene. This CDR3 comprises 14 residues. Per germline, CDR1 SGHTA and CDR2 FQGNSA. CDR3 bases: TGTGCCAGCAGCTTCCGGGACAGCAGTTCACCCCTCCACTTT. Protein sequence: CASSFRDSSSPLHF.

A remark on this clone: The same CDR3 also results from other DNA sequences found in this sample. This chain links TRBV7-9 with TRBJ1-1; D perhaps matches TRBD1 (5 bases). This CDR3 has 13 amino acids. The germline V gene has CDR1 SEHNR and CDR2 FQNEAQ (reference sequence). Between the trimmed V and J ends, which lost 2 bases and 2 bases, there was a span of 6 bases. Here the CDR3 DNA reads TGTGCCAGCAGCTTACAGGGAAACACTGAAGCTTTCTTT. Residues: CASSLQGNTEAFF.